The 27 T cell receptor beta chains below come from one sample, sequenced in a study of blood T cell repertoires in COVID-19. Only in-frame clones appear in the TCRdb table, and some are missing; sequencing was by immunoSEQ multiplex PCR. This table holds a few hundred thousand clones, around 90% found once. The source material was PBMCs or T cells enriched from blood (not recorded which). These receptors all stem from a man aged 30-40 years who had been exposed to COVID-19.

The J gene is TRBJ2-1, the V gene TRBV19, with D possibly TRBD1 on 6 matching bases. The CDR3 consists of 14 residues. Germline V lookup: CDR1 LNHDA, CDR2 SQIVND (reference sequence). V lost 4 bases and J 6 bases, leaving 13 bases between the germline ends. CDR3 DNA: TGTGCCAGTAGTACCGGGACATTCGGCAATGAGCAGTTCTTC. As protein: CASSTGTFGNEQFF.

This rearrangement joins TRBV5-6 to TRBJ1-2; D gene unclear. Germline lookup yields CDR1 SGHDT and CDR2 YYEEEE. V lost 5 bases, J lost 2 bases, and 16 bases lay in between. The CDR3 has 15 residues. In DNA, the CDR3 is TGTGCCAGCAGTAACCCTCCCGCGGTAAACTATGGCTACACCTTC. Translated: CASSNPPAVNYGYTF.

This rearrangement joins TRBV4-1 to TRBJ1-5; no clear D. CDR1 and CDR2 from the germline V gene are MGHRA and YSYEKL. Trimming left V 1 base short and J 6 bases short, with 7 bases between. This CDR3 contains 13 residues. The CDR3 DNA is TGCGCCAGCAGCCAAGTTGGGAGTCAGCCCCAGCATTTT. It yields the protein CASSQVGSQPQHF.

This clone was found once. The V gene is TRBV19, the J gene TRBJ1-2; perhaps TRBD1 as D (5 bases). CDR3 length: 14 residues. The germline V gene has CDR1 LNHDA and CDR2 SQIVND (reference sequence). Trimming removed 10 bases at V and 8 bases at J, with 23 bases between. The CDR3, as DNA: TGTGCCATCTCGCAAGGGGTGGCACCCTACGGCTACACCTTC. It is translated as CAISQGVAPYGYTF.

CDR3 protein: CASSQDSHRVPYNSPLHF. The CDR3 nucleotides are TGTGCCAGCAGCCAAGATAGCCACAGGGTCCCCTATAATTCACCCCTCCACTTT. V and J are TRBV4-2 and TRBJ1-6, with D maybe TRBD1 (6 bases). Trimming cost V 0 bases and J 2 bases, with 14 bases left between them. Germline CDR1 and CDR2: LGHNA and YNFKEQ. CDR3 length equals 18 residues.

V and J are TRBV25-1 and TRBJ2-3; tentatively, D is TRBD1 (7 bases). With 3 bases removed from V and 2 bases from J, the gap between germline ends came to 12 bases. Germline V lookup: CDR1 MGHDK, CDR2 SYGVNS. This CDR3 comprises 15 residues. The CDR3 spells CASSDAGQITDTQYF. The CDR3 DNA reads as TGTGCCAGCAGTGACGCGGGACAGATCACAGATACGCAGTATTTT.

This clone appeared a single time. The chain employs TRBV6-6 and TRBJ2-7; 13 bases map to TRBD2. Germline loops: CDR1 MNHNY, CDR2 SVGAGI (reference sequence). The CDR3 extends over 14 amino acids. The V segment lost 6 bases and the J segment 3 bases; nucleotides outside the gene matches: 2. The CDR3 nucleotides are TGTGCCAGCAGGACTAGCGGGGGGAACTACGAGCAGTACTTC. Protein: CASRTSGGNYEQYF.

This clone has more than one count but fewer than ten. The CDR3 here is CSARTVFEAFF. Here the CDR3 DNA reads TGCAGTGCTAGGACAGTCTTTGAAGCTTTCTTT. The chain carries TRBV20-1 and TRBJ1-1; D perhaps matches TRBD1 (5 bases). Germline lookup yields CDR1 DFQATT and CDR2 SNEGSKA (reference sequence). Trimming took off 3 bases at V and 7 bases at J, with 9 bases between the two ends. There are 11 residues in the CDR3.

V gene TRBV19 combines with J gene TRBJ2-7; TRBD1 aligns across 9 bases. V lost 4 bases to trimming and J lost 4 bases; unmatched junction nucleotides: 5. There are 14 residues in the CDR3. Looked up from germline, CDR1 is LNHDA and CDR2 is SQIVND (reference sequence). The CDR3 loop is CASSTRDRAYEQYF. The DNA for the CDR3 is TGTGCCAGTAGTACCCGGGACAGGGCTTACGAGCAGTACTTC.

This chain links TRBV5-1 with TRBJ2-5, with D possibly being TRBD1 (6 bases). The CDR3 has 17 residues. V lost 7 bases, J lost 5 bases, and 27 bases lay in between. The V gene's germline CDR1 is SGHRS and CDR2 YFSETQ. CDR3 DNA: TGCGCCAGCCAACAGGGTTTGGGTAATGAGGGACACGAGACCCAGTACTTC. It translates to CASQQGLGNEGHETQYF.

V usage is TRBV3-1 (or the pseudogene TRBV3-2) and J usage is TRBJ1-4; D is possibly TRBD1 (6 bases). This CDR3 has 14 residues. CDR1 and CDR2 from the germline V gene are LGHDT and YNNKEL (reference sequence). V was shortened by 1 base and J by 8 bases, with 11 bases between the two germline ends. The CDR3, as DNA: TGTGCCAGCAGCCAAGGCCCAGGGGACGAAAAACTGTTTTTT. The encoded protein is CASSQGPGDEKLFF.

The chain links TRBV7-9 to TRBJ1-3; the D gene is possibly TRBD1 (5 bases). Germline V lookup: CDR1 SEHNR, CDR2 FQNEAQ (reference sequence). This CDR3 spans 15 amino acids. Between the trimmed V and J ends, which lost 5 bases and 2 bases, there was a span of 13 bases. CDR3 sequence (DNA): TGTGCCAGCAGCCTCGCGGGGCAACCTGGAAACACCATATATTTT. It yields the protein CASSLAGQPGNTIYF.

V and J are TRBV2 and TRBJ2-7; a weak D match, TRBD2 (5 bases). Germline CDR1 SNHLY, CDR2 FYNNEI. The CDR3 runs to 12 residues. V was shortened by 7 bases and J by 0 bases, with 7 bases between the two germline ends. CDR3 region: CASTGNSYEQYF. As DNA, the CDR3 is TGTGCCAGCACGGGGAACTCCTACGAGCAGTACTTC.

The chain has TRBV25-1 and TRBJ1-1; weak D call: TRBD1 (6 bases). This CDR3 comprises 15 residues. CDR1 and CDR2 from the germline V gene are MGHDK and SYGVNS. Between the trimmed V and J ends, which lost 4 bases and 2 bases, there was a span of 14 bases. The CDR3 region has the DNA TGTGCCAGCAGTGGGAACAGGGCCGCTAACACTGAAGCTTTCTTT. The encoded protein is CASSGNRAANTEAFF. Full variable domain (rest looked up from reference TRBV25-1 and TRBJ1-1): EADIYQTPRYLVIGTGKKITLECSQTMGHDKMYWYQQDPGMELHLIHYSYGVNSTEKGDLSSESTVSRIRTEHFPLTLESARPSHTSQYLCASSGNRAANTEAFFGQGTRLTVV.

The rearrangement uses TRBV6-5 and TRBJ1-1, with 7 bases identical to TRBD1. The germline V gene has CDR1 MNHEY and CDR2 SVGAGI. Unmatched junction bases numbered 5, after V lost 6 bases and J lost 1 base. This CDR3 comprises 14 residues. CDR3 residues: CASSLDRKNTEAFF. DNA for the CDR3: TGTGCCAGCAGCCTGGACAGGAAGAACACTGAAGCTTTCTTT.

This sequence joins TRBV2 and TRBJ1-2; D ambiguous. The CDR3 runs 14 residues. Germline assignment: CDR1 SNHLY and CDR2 FYNNEI. The V and J ends lost 6 bases and 0 bases respectively, with 11 bases between them. DNA of the CDR3: TGTGCCAGCAGCGCGCGAGGATCTAACTATGGCTACACCTTC. It yields the protein CASSARGSNYGYTF.

The table lists this clone with a few counts. Different DNA sequences within this sample yield the same CDR3. This chain joins TRBV19 and TRBJ1-1; D is perhaps TRBD1 (5 bases). Trimming stripped 8 bases from V and 0 bases from J, with 13 bases between. This CDR3 has 14 amino acids. Per germline, CDR1 LNHDA and CDR2 SQIVND (reference sequence). CDR3 loop: CASYTGALNTEAFF. CDR3 nucleotides: TGTGCCAGTTATACAGGAGCCTTGAACACTGAAGCTTTCTTT.

The chain links TRBV7-3 to TRBJ2-3; TRBD2 agrees at 7 bases. V was clipped by 0 bases and J by 1 base; unmatched bases: 4. This CDR3 region has 16 residues. From germline, CDR1 is SGHTA and CDR2 FQGTGA. The CDR3 is CASSLTGEGRTDTQYF. In DNA, the CDR3 is TGTGCCAGCAGCTTAACGGGGGAGGGACGCACAGATACGCAGTATTTT.

A single count supports this clone. The chain employs TRBV5-5 and TRBJ1-6, with D hard to call. Looked up from germline, CDR1 is SGHKS and CDR2 is YYEKEE (reference sequence). V gave up 0 bases and J gave up 0 bases, with 7 bases separating them. CDR3 size: 16 residues. In DNA, the CDR3 is TGTGCCAGCAGCTTGGCCGGGAGCTCCTATAATTCACCCCTCCACTTT. It is translated as CASSLAGSSYNSPLHF.

This clone was observed once. The rearrangement links TRBV2 to TRBJ2-6; D is undetermined. The CDR3 extends over 14 amino acids. The germline V gene has CDR1 SNHLY and CDR2 FYNNEI. The V end lost 11 bases, the J end lost 0 bases, and 11 bases lay between the germline ends. The CDR3 nucleotides read TGTGCCGGAGACTCCCACTCTGGGGCCAACGTCCTGACTTTC. Translating it yields CAGDSHSGANVLTF.

This clone showed up just once. V gene TRBV7-2 combines with J gene TRBJ2-1; D might be TRBD2 (7 bases). V was cut by 0 bases and J by 10 bases, with 10 bases left in between. Germline V gene data show CDR1 as SGHTA and CDR2 as FQGNSA. The CDR3 is 13 residues long. CDR3 amino acids: CASSLAGGREQFF. DNA of the CDR3: TGTGCCAGCAGCTTAGCGGGGGGGCGGGAGCAGTTCTTC.

This rearrangement joins TRBV9 to TRBJ2-5; 10 bases line up with TRBD2. The CDR3 sequence is 17 residues long. With V trimmed by 0 bases and J by 0 bases, 5 bases remained unmatched. Per germline, CDR1 SGDLS and CDR2 YYNGEE. This chain's CDR3 is CASSVEERGGYQETQYF. The CDR3 nucleotides read TGTGCCAGCAGCGTAGAGGAGCGGGGGGGGTACCAAGAGACCCAGTACTTC.

This chain links TRBV11-2 with TRBJ1-2; possibly TRBD1 for D (6 bases). The CDR3 has 15 amino acids. V lost 4 bases, J lost 6 bases, and 18 bases lay in between. CDR1 is SGHAT and CDR2 is FQNNGV in the germline V gene. CDR3: CASSSTGPRGDGYTF. CDR3 sequence (DNA): TGTGCCAGCAGCTCGACCGGCCCCAGGGGCGATGGCTACACCTTC. Combining the CDR3 with reference TRBV11-2 and TRBJ1-2 gives the whole variable domain EAGVAQSPRYKIIEKRQSVAFWCNPISGHATLYWYQQILGQGPKLLIQFQNNGVVDDSQLPKDRFSAERLKGVDSTLKIQPAKLEDSAVYLCASSSTGPRGDGYTFGSGTRLTVV.

The rearrangement uses TRBV24-1 and TRBJ2-2; 7 nucleotides line up with TRBD1. Losses at the gene ends were 8 bases for V and 3 bases for J; bases not matched to a gene: 8. Germline assignment: CDR1 KGHDR and CDR2 SFDVKD. The CDR3 runs 15 residues. The CDR3 is CATKDGTEDTGELFF. The DNA for the CDR3 is TGTGCCACCAAAGATGGGACAGAGGACACCGGGGAGCTGTTTTTT.

The J gene is TRBJ2-1, the V gene TRBV25-1; the D is unclear. Germline V gene sequence: CDR1 MGHDK, CDR2 SYGVNS. Trimming removed 3 bases at V and 7 bases at J, with 13 bases between. This CDR3 has 14 amino acids. As DNA, the CDR3 is TGTGCCAGCAGTGATCGCCAACTCTTTAATGAGCAGTTCTTC. Translating gives CASSDRQLFNEQFF.

The rearrangement links TRBV7-2 to TRBJ2-1; tentatively, D is TRBD1 (6 bases). Germline CDR1 is SGHTA and CDR2 is FQGNSA. This CDR3 has 13 residues. Trimming cost V 5 bases and J 4 bases, with 9 bases left between them. DNA of the CDR3: TGTGCCAGCAGCAAGGACAGATACAATGAGCAGTTCTTC. This translates into CASSKDRYNEQFF. Based on the CDR3 plus reference TRBV7-2 and TRBJ2-1, the full variable domain is GAGVSQSPSNKVTEKGKDVELRCDPISGHTALYWYRQSLGQGLEFLIYFQGNSAPDKSGLPSDRFSAERTGGSVSTLTIQRTQQEDSAVYLCASSKDRYNEQFFGPGTRLTVL.

This chain joins TRBV30 and TRBJ1-5; maybe TRBD1 (6 bases). Germline V lookup: CDR1 GTSNPN, CDR2 SVGIG (reference sequence). The CDR3 has 19 residues. The V end was cut by 4 bases, the J end by 1 base, with 26 bases between. DNA of the CDR3: TGTGCCTGGAAACCAGGGGTTTACGCGAGCGGCGCAAGCAATCAGCCCCAGCATTTT. It is translated as CAWKPGVYASGASNQPQHF.